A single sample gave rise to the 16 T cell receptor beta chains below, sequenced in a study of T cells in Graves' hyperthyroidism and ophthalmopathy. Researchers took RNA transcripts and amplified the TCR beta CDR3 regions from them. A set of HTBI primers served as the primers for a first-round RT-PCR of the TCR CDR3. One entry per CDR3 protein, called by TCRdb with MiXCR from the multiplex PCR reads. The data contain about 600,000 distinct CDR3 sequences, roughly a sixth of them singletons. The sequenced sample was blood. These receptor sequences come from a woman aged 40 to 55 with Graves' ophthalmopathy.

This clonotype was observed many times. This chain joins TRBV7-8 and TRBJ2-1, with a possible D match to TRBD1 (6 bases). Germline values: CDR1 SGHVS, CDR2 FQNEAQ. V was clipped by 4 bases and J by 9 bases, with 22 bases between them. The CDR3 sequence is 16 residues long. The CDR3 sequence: CASSYGPGQKGSEQFF. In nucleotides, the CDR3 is TGTGCCAGCAGCTACGGACCGGGACAAAAGGGCAGTGAGCAGTTCTTC.

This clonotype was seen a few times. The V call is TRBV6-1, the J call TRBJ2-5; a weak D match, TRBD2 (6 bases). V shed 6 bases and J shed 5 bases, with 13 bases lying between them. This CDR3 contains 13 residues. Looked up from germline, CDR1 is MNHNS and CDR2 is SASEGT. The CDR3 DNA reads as TGTGCCAGCAGGGACTATTCGACGGAGACCCAGTACTTC. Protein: CASRDYSTETQYF.

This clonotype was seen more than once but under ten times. The chain's CDR3 is CASSPHEGTGSPLHF. The CDR3 DNA sequence: TGTGCCAGCAGCCCCCATGAGGGGACTGGTTCACCCCTCCACTTT. The rearrangement joins TRBV7-9 to TRBJ1-6, with D possibly matching TRBD1 (5 bases). The V and J ends lost 5 bases and 9 bases respectively, with 17 bases between them. The CDR3 extends over 15 amino acids. CDR1 SEHNR and CDR2 FQNEAQ come from the germline V gene (reference sequence). The entire variable domain, with the rest obtained from reference TRBV7-9 and TRBJ1-6, is as follows: DTGVSQNPRHKITKRGQNVTFRCDPISEHNRLYWYRQTLGQGPEFLTYFQNEAQLEKSRLLSDRFSAERPKGSFSTLEIQRTEQGDSAMYLCASSPHEGTGSPLHFGNGTRLTVT.

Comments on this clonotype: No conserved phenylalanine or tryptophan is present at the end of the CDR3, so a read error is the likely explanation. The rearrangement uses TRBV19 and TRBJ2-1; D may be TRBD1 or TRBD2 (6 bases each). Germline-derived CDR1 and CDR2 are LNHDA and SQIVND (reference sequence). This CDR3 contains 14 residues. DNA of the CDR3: TGTGTCAGTAGTATAGGGGGGTCCTACAATGAGCAGTTCCTC. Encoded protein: CVSSIGGSYNEQFL.

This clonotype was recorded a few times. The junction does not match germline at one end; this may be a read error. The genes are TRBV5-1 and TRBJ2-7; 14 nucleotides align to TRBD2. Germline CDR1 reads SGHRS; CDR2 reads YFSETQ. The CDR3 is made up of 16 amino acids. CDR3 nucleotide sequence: TGTGCCAGCAGCGTAAGGGGACTAGCGGGAGCGGACGAGCAGTACTTC. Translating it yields CASSVRGLAGADEQYF.

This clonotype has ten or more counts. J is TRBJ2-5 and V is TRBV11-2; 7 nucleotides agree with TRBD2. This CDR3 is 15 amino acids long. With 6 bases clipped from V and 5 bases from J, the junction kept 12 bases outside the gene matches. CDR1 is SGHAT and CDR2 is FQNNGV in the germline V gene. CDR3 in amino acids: CASRHQSGVAETQYF. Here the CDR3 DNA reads TGTGCCAGCAGACATCAGAGCGGGGTTGCGGAGACCCAGTACTTC.

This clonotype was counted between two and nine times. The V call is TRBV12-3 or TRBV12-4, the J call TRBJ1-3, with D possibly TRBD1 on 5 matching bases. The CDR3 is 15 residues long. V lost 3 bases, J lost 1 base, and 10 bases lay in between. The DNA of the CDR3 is TGTGCCAGCAGTTTTTGGGGACGGTCTGGAAACACCATATATTTT. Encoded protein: CASSFWGRSGNTIYF.

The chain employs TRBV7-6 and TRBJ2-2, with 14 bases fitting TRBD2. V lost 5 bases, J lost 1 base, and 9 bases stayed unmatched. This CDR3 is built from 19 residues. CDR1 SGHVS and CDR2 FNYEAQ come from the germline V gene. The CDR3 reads CASSTMTGTSGGNTGELFF. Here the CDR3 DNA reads TGTGCCAGCAGCACGATGACTGGGACTAGCGGGGGGAACACCGGGGAGCTGTTTTTT.

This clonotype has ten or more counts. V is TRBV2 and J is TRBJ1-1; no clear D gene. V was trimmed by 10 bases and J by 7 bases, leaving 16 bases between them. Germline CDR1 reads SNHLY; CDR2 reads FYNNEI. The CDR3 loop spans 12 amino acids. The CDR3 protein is CATVRELNEAFF. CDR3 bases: TGTGCCACCGTACGGGAGCTAAATGAAGCTTTCTTT.

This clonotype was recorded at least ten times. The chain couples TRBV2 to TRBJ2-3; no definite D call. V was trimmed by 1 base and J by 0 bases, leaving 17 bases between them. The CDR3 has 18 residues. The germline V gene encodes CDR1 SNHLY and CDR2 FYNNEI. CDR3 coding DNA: TGTGCCAGCAGTGAAGGGGTTTTAGGGCGGCCTAGCACAGATACGCAGTATTTT. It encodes CASSEGVLGRPSTDTQYF.

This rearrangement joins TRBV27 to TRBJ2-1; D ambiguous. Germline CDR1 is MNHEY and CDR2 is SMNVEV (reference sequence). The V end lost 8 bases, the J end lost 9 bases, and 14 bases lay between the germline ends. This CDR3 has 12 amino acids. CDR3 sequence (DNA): TGTGCCAGCCGAGCTAGTTATAGTGAGCAGTTCTTC. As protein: CASRASYSEQFF.

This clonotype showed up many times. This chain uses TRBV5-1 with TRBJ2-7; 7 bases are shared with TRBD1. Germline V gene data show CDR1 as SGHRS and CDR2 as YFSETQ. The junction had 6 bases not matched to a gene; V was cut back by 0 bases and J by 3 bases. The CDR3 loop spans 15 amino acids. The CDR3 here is CASSLEDRRYYEQYF. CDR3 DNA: TGCGCCAGCAGCTTGGAGGACAGGCGATACTACGAGCAGTACTTC.

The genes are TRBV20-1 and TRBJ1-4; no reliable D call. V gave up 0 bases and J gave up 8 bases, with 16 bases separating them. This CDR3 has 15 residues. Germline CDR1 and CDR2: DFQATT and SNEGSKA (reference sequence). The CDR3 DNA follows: TGCAGTGCTAGAGATCTGGGCAGCACAATGGAAAAACTGTTTTTT. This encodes CSARDLGSTMEKLFF.

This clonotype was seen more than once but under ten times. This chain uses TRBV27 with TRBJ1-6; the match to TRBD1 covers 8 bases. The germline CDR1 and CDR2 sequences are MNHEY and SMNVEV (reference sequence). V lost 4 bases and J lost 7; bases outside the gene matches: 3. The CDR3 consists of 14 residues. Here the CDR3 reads CASSWDRTNSPLHF. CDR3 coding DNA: TGTGCCAGCAGTTGGGACAGGACAAATTCACCCCTCCACTTT.

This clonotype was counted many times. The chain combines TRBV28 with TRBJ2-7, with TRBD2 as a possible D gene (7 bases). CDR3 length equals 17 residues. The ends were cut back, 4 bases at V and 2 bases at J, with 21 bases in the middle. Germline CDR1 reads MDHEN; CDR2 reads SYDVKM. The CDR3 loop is CASSSPLAGARPYEQYF. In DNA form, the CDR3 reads TGTGCCAGCAGTTCCCCCCTGGCGGGGGCTCGTCCCTACGAGCAGTACTTC.

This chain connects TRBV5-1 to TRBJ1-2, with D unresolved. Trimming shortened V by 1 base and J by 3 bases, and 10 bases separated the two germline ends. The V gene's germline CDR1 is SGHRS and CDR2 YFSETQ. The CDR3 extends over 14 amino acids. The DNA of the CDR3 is TGCGCCAGCAGCTTGTACCCCTCGGACTATGGCTACACCTTC. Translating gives CASSLYPSDYGYTF.